This T cell receptor (beta chain) was identified in a study of cytomegalovirus exposure and HLA in healthy donors (dated by TCRdb to the late 2010s). About the investigation overall: An earlier analysis of roughly 630 of the donors reported roughly 300 Gb of sequence data and some 120 million unique TCR beta sequences from some 180 million T cells. To predict cytomegalovirus infection status, the study brought together high-throughput TCR immunosequencing, statistical association of individual TCRs with disease status, and machine learning. The number of donors typed differed by locus, with roughly 629-640 for A, B, C, DRB1 and DQB1, around 560 for DQA1, about 610 for DPA1, and around 430 for DPB1. Along with the roughly 610-subject first cohort, a separate validation cohort of over a hundred different subjects was used. On average, roughly 200,000 unique TCR beta nucleotide sequences were sequenced per donor among 398 genotyped donors of the cohort, with 15% to 20% of those sequences being non-productive. In an earlier analysis of 550 to 700 of the donors, high-throughput TCR beta sequencing was used to judge whether each TCR beta V gene segment behaved as functional or pseudogenic. Approximately 300 gigabases of sequencing data and around 85 million unique TCR sequences made up an early release that covered some 640 HLA-typed donors. The aim of the study was to test whether cataloging public T cell receptors could identify signatures of past pathogen exposure. A later genetic analysis took genome-wide SNP genotypes for about 65% of the 666 donors and used that subset as a discovery cohort. The T cell repertoires of 550 to 850 subjects were profiled by immunosequencing and related to cytomegalovirus serostatus. Because of strong linkage in the cohort, 4 to 6 DR-DQ haplotypes were treated as single units for association and clustering. Donor age, sex, ethnicity and CMV serostatus were collected together with the repertoire data. A later analysis re-examined previously published TCR beta repertoires from about 700 donors and added high-resolution HLA genotyping to investigate patterns of TCR occurrence. Every discovery cohort repertoire had been produced on one sequencing platform. The later analysis used no new phenotypic data to find candidate immune exposures, relying instead on TCR beta sequences and their occurrence across donors. HLA typing included class I and class II loci at four-digit resolution. Among the roughly 400 genotyped donors, around 81% belonged to the genetic ancestry cluster associated with self-reported Caucasian donors.

The method behind the library was the immunoSEQ multiplex PCR assay. For the multiplex PCR, a mixture combining 60 forward primers for TCR Vbeta segments and 13 reverse primers for TCR Jbeta segments was used. The CDR3 region of rearranged TCR beta genes was amplified from genomic DNA with a multiplex PCR assay. The amplified TCR beta libraries were sequenced on the Illumina HiSeq System as 87-base-pair reads. From the authors' description of their analysis: Across the 640 or so repertoires, a later analysis counted approximately 75 million unique TCR beta chains, roughly 11 million of which were shared by at least two donors. Raw reads were error-corrected and collapsed into unique sequences with a nearest-neighbor algorithm that merged closely related sequences to remove PCR and sequencing errors. CDR3 sequences were aligned to IMGT reference sequences to assign V, D and J gene segments. Each retained sequence needed at least a six-nucleotide match to both a V gene segment and a J gene segment. Rearrangements were called productive when the CDR3 lacked stop codons and stayed in frame with V and J; all others were non-productive. Following IMGT convention, CDR3 was defined as the stretch from the second conserved V-encoded cysteine up to the conserved J-encoded phenylalanine. Sequences without an unambiguous match to a single V gene segment were excluded from the earlier analysis of about 600 of the donors. In an earlier analysis of around 600 of the donors, V segments were called functional above 56.7% productive rearrangements and were called segregating when the between-donor standard deviation exceeded 5%. A statistical classification framework was developed to diagnose cytomegalovirus status using the catalog of TCR beta chain sequences. In a later analysis, V and J genes were assigned by comparing TCR nucleotide sequences against IMGT/GENE-DB human TR gene sequences. The TCRdist pipeline was used in a later analysis to assign CDR3 sequences and most-parsimonious VDJ recombination scenarios. In a later analysis, each TCR beta chain was defined by its CDR3 amino acid sequence together with its V-gene family, and reads without a unique V-gene family were excluded. A later analysis removed several hundred highly shared, low-generation-probability nucleotide sequences to deal with suspected cross-contamination and a sequencing artifact. A later analysis calculated a clonal expansion index for each public chain from normalized within-repertoire ranks of inferred template counts. A later analysis computed generation probabilities with a VDJ recombination model fitted to out-of-frame rearrangements, and checked the results against IGoR. In a later analysis, hypergeometric tests were used to score TCR-TCR, TCR-HLA and TCR-CMV co-occurrence, with a repertoire-size bias correction applied to TCR pairs. In a later analysis, false discovery rates were estimated by permuting HLA or CMV assignments 20 times. In a later analysis, co-occurring TCRs were grouped with DBSCAN, and TCRdist sequence similarity was added when clustering was performed within HLA-allele-positive subsets. Repertoires with fewer than 30,000 or more than 120,000 public chains, plus five repertoires with anomalous nucleotide sharing, were excluded from co-occurrence clustering. Entries here come from immuneACCESS through TCRdb and include only in-frame sequences with V and J called. Some clones fail to appear in such tables; in the studies checked, an unresolved V gene covers under half of the shortfall, and the cause of the remainder is unknown. Clone size and the V and J calls come from that table; the DNA yielded D and trimming. The sample contains around 200,000 clones, roughly 70% of them found a single time. The ten largest make up about 3% of the sample.

As encoded in the germline V gene (reference sequence), CDR1 is LNHNV while CDR2 is YYDKDF. V is cut by 3 bases and J by 2 bases, and the space between the germline ends is 11 bases. Its CDR3 holds 15 amino acids, cysteine through phenylalanine. The kept DNA is CDR3 alone, 45 bases in frame from the first base. The cohort consisted of 666 healthy bone marrow donors. All cohort members were sampled while nominally healthy, although unrecorded immune exposures were likely present. The donor tested CMV seropositive, placing the donor among the 289 seropositive members of the cohort. Each donor provided a peripheral blood sample, and peripheral blood mononuclear cells were used for TCR beta sequencing. The Qiagen DNeasy Blood Extraction Kit was used to extract genomic DNA from the blood cell samples. What the study reported, not specific to this receptor: A group of highly shared sequence variants was considered likely to be a technical artifact of the sequencing pipeline. In a later analysis, 16,951 TCR beta sequences were associated with specific HLA alleles at a false discovery rate of 0.05. A later analysis found that TCR association rates varied across HLA loci, with DRB1 alleles showing the most associated TCRs and HLA-C alleles the fewest. An association between a missense DCLRE1C variant and V-gene and J-gene trimming of TCR beta chains was found in a later genetic analysis and replicated in an independent cohort. When HLA alleles, especially DR and DQ, strongly co-occurred, TCR associations were difficult to assign to individual alleles. The only immune exposure information available for the cohort was CMV serostatus. HLA typing was unavailable for some donors at each locus, so association tests used only the typed subset. Three of the identified cytomegalovirus-associated TCR beta chains were confirmed in vitro to be specific for cytomegalovirus antigens. A later analysis found that most CMV-associated TCR beta chains appeared HLA-restricted, with HLA associations seemingly driven largely by CMV exposure. Because counts were too low, 15 to 20 rarely observed V segments, including chromosome 9 orphons, were excluded from the earlier analysis of about 500 of the donors. A later genetic analysis reported fewer N-insertions in productive TCRs among donors in an Asian-associated ancestry cluster than the roughly 700-donor mean. Linkage disequilibrium might explain the correlated functional status among segregating V segments, but an unknown experimental factor could not be ruled out. Across donors, most TCR sequences were observed very rarely, whereas some public TCRs were present in many individuals. According to the authors, the approach could potentially be generalized to other disease states and immunological phenotypes. In an earlier analysis of a few hundred of the donors, most TCR beta V segments were observed in productive rearrangements about 87% or about 30% of the time, broadly matching IMGT annotations. Cytomegalovirus status was reported to be diagnosed by the classifier with high specificity and sensitivity in both the original and validation cohorts. In a later analysis, several top co-occurrence clusters were reported to appear linked to parvovirus B19, influenza, CMV and Epstein-Barr virus. Some IMGT-functional V segments, including TRBV6-2 and TRBV6-3, could not be distinguished by the 87-base-pair reads and were therefore excluded. A further reported finding was that TCR beta sequences accurately predicted the HLA-A and HLA-B alleles for most subjects in the first cohort. In the study, approximately 160 TCR beta chains were listed as associated with cytomegalovirus. Compared with equally common non-associated chains, HLA-associated TCR beta chains in a later analysis were more clonally expanded and had lower generation probabilities. This cohort had only TCR beta chains sequenced, and the lack of alpha or paired-chain data limited which features could be detected. Roughly uniform sequencing depth across donors was assumed in presence/absence analyses, although this assumption may not hold.

Points on this clone: Its antigen has not been determined. One base away there is no much larger clone; base qualities are not given.

This receptor chain uses TRBV15 and TRBJ1-5; 5 matching bases give a weak D call of TRBD1. This TCR was recovered from a man aged 40-50 years in good health and CMV-seropositive. The specimen was PBMCs. The sequence in DNA is TGTGCCACCAGCAGGACAGTCTCGGGCAATCAGCCCCAGCATTTT. It encodes CATSRTVSGNQPQHF.